Given below is one T cell receptor beta chain in context. What it binds is not known. PCR involved 60 Vbeta and 13 Jbeta primers. Profiling relied on immunoSEQ multiplex PCR, and the TCRdb table lists in-frame clones only, not all of them. The data contain 130,000 or so clones, under 80% of them singletons. This entry belongs to a study of cytomegalovirus exposure and HLA in healthy donors. Study-wide background: Samples from HLA-typed donors yielded approximately 80 million unique TCRs in an early data release.

Whole-study results and caveats: Data from an earlier analysis indicated that most TCR beta V segments were productive either about 87% or about 30% of the time. No immune exposure information besides CMV serostatus was available. Cytomegalovirus status was reportedly diagnosed by the classifier with high specificity and sensitivity.

Per the germline V gene, CDR1 is SGHNT and CDR2 is YYREEE (reference sequence). Trimming removed 0 bases at V and 0 bases at J, with 7 bases between. The CDR3 covers 16 residues. This sequence originates from a man aged 18 to 29 in good health and CMV-seropositive. The chain joins TRBV5-4 to TRBJ1-6, with D unresolved. The sample consisted of PBMCs. CDR3 sequence reads: CASSLALSSYNSPLHF. The CDR3 nucleotides read TGTGCCAGCAGCTTGGCTCTGAGCTCCTATAATTCACCCCTCCACTTT.